One and the same sample provided the 7 T cell receptor beta chains below, sequenced in a study of T cell responses to AZD1222 COVID-19 vaccine. The table came from immunoSEQ multiplex PCR; TCRdb's copy has only in-frame clones and leaves some out. The table lists 65,000 to 85,000 clones, about 88% of them singletons. The sample in question was peripheral blood, obtained on day 0 of AZD1222 vaccination. The receptor set was obtained from an adult in good health.

The J gene is TRBJ1-4, the V gene TRBV2; possible D gene TRBD1, 6 bases. The CDR3 has 13 residues. Germline V lookup: CDR1 SNHLY, CDR2 FYNNEI. V lost 2 bases to trimming and J lost 14 bases, with 15 bases between them. Written as DNA, the CDR3 is TGTGCCAGCAGTGAAAGTCAGGGGTATAGGCTGTTTTTT. Translated: CASSESQGYRLFF.

V is TRBV6-5 and J is TRBJ1-2; D gene ambiguous. V was pared by 6 bases and J by 3 bases, with 14 bases between. The CDR3 consists of 14 residues. Germline CDR1 MNHEY, CDR2 SVGAGI. CDR3 nucleotide sequence: TGTGCCAGCAGCTCTCACAACACCTACTATGGCTACACCTTC. This translates into CASSSHNTYYGYTF.

V gene TRBV2 combines with J gene TRBJ2-1, with 9 bases fitting TRBD2. V lost 7 bases, J lost 5 bases, and 21 bases stayed unmatched. Germline V lookup: CDR1 SNHLY, CDR2 FYNNEI. This CDR3 has 19 residues. CDR3 loop: CASTPPGTCGGAHHNEQFF. The CDR3 DNA is TGTGCCAGCACCCCCCCCGGGACTTGCGGGGGGGCCCACCACAATGAGCAGTTCTTC.

The V gene is TRBV18, the J gene TRBJ1-2; tentative D call: TRBD1 (5 bases). The CDR3 contains 12 residues. V lost 5 bases, J lost 5 bases, and 9 bases lay in between. The germline V gene has CDR1 KGHSH and CDR2 LQKENI. CDR3 loop: CASSSRQYGYTF. As DNA, the CDR3 is TGTGCCAGCTCATCAAGACAGTATGGCTACACCTTC.

The gene calls are TRBV7-3 and TRBJ2-1; no clear D gene. The CDR3 extends over 15 amino acids. The V gene's germline CDR1 is SGHTA and CDR2 FQGTGA. Trimming shortened V by 4 bases and J by 9 bases, and 19 bases separated the two germline ends. CDR3 amino acids: CASSSQPGRVGEQFF. In DNA form, the CDR3 reads TGTGCCAGCAGCTCCCAACCCGGACGCGTAGGTGAGCAGTTCTTC. Together with reference TRBV7-3 and TRBJ2-1, the CDR3 gives the full variable domain: GAGVSQTPSNKVTEKGKYVELRCDPISGHTALYWYRQSLGQGPEFLIYFQGTGAADDSGLPNDRFFAVRPEGSVSTLKIQRTERGDSAVYLCASSSQPGRVGEQFFGPGTRLTVL.

This clone was detected only a few times. The chain carries TRBV6-1 and TRBJ1-1; no clear D gene. CDR3 size: 12 residues. CDR1 and CDR2 (germline): MNHNS, SASEGT. Deletions cut 2 bases from V and 8 bases from J, with 9 bases between. CDR3 loop: CASSERAKEAFF. The CDR3 nucleotides are TGTGCCAGCAGTGAACGGGCCAAAGAAGCTTTCTTT.

The gene calls are TRBV7-3 and TRBJ2-7, with 9 bases aligning to TRBD1. The junction had 10 bases not matched to a gene; V was cut back by 5 bases and J by 2 bases. Germline CDR1 and CDR2: SGHTA and FQGTGA. CDR3 size: 16 residues. Here the CDR3 reads CASSPTPGQGTYEQYF. The CDR3 nucleotides are TGTGCCAGCAGCCCCACCCCGGGACAGGGTACCTACGAGCAGTACTTC.